The clone carrying this T cell receptor beta chain was observed a few times. What it binds is unknown. These data belong to a study of PD-1 blockade in classical Hodgkin lymphoma. Study-wide results and limits: Diversity in CD4+ TCRs, unlike that measured in CD8+ TCRs, had risen significantly by C4D1. Complete responders' baseline diversity resembled that of newly diagnosed patients. A reduction in baseline TCR diversity was reportedly seen in newly diagnosed patients relative to healthy donors. There remain no defined causes for the repertoire differences, which possibly reflect disease activity or prior therapy.

V dropped 5 bases and J dropped 8; count of bases not matched to a gene: 22. The CDR3 is made up of 18 amino acids. The germline CDR1 and CDR2 sequences are SEHNR and FQNEAQ (reference sequence). The time point denotes: cycle 4 day 1 (C4D1), after 5 to 7 weeks of nivolumab. All trial patients relapsed after autologous stem cell transplantation. Thawed PBMCs underwent magnetic negative selection to yield purified CD4+ T cells. This table comes from immunoSEQ multiplex PCR, and its TCRdb copy is limited to in-frame clones, with some not included. The table records around 28,000 clones, 86% of them present only once.

The sequence came from a human donor with classical Hodgkin lymphoma. This rearrangement joins TRBV7-9 to TRBJ1-2, with 8 positions matching TRBD1. The specimen was CD4+ T cells from blood, collected before the fourth cycle of nivolumab. CDR3 protein: CASSDHPLLGRGLGGYTF. The CDR3 region has the DNA TGTGCCAGCAGCGATCACCCTCTCCTAGGCAGGGGGCTCGGAGGCTACACCTTC.